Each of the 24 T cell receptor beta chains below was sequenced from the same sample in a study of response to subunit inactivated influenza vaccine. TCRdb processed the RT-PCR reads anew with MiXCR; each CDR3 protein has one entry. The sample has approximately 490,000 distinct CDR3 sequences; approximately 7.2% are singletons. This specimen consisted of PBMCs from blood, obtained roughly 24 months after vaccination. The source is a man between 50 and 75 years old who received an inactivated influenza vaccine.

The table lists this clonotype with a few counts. The CDR3 coding sequence is TGTGCCAGCGGACTTCTTACAGGGAGCTCCTACGAGCAGTACTTC. It codes for CASGLLTGSSYEQYF. The gene calls are TRBV3-1 and TRBJ2-7; D is perhaps TRBD1 (6 bases). Germline lookup yields CDR1 LGHDT and CDR2 YNNKEL (reference sequence). This CDR3 region has 15 residues. Trimming removed 8 bases from V and 0 bases from J, with 17 bases in between.

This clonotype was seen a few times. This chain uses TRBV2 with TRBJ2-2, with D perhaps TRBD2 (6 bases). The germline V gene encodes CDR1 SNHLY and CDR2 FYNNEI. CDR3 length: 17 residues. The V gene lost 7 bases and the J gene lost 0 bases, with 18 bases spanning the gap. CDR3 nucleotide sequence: TGTGCCAGCATAGCAGCGGGCTGGTTCGCGAACACCGGGGAGCTGTTTTTT. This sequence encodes CASIAAGWFANTGELFF. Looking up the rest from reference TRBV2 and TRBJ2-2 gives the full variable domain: EPEVTQTPSHQVTQMGQEVILRCVPISNHLYFYWYRQILGQKVEFLVSFYNNEISEKSEIFDDQFSVERPDGSNFTLKIRSTKLEDSAMYFCASIAAGWFANTGELFFGEGSRLTVL.

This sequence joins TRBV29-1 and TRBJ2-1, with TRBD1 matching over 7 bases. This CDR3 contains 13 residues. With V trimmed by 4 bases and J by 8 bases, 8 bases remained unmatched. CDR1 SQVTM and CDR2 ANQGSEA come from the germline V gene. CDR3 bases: TGCAGCGTTGTGGCAGGGGGAGTCCATGAGCAGTTCTTC. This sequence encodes CSVVAGGVHEQFF.

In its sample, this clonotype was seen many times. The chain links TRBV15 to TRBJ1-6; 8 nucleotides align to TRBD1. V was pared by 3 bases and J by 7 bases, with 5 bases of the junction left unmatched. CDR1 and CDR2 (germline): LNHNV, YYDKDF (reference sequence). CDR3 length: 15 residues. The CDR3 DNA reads TGTGCCACCAGCAGCGACAGGGGAGCCAATTCACCCCTCCACTTT. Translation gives CATSSDRGANSPLHF. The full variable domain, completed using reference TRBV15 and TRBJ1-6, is DAMVIQNPRYQVTQFGKPVTLSCSQTLNHNVMYWYQQKSSQAPKLLFHYYDKDFNNEADTPDNFQSRRPNTSFCFLDIRSPGLGDTAMYLCATSSDRGANSPLHFGNGTRLTVT.

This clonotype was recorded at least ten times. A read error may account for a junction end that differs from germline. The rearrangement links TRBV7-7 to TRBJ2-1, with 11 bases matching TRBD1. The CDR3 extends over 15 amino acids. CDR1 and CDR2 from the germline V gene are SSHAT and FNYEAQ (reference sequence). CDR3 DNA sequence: TGTGCTAGCAGCACCGGGACAGGGGGAATAGATGAGCAGTTCTTC. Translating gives CASSTGTGGIDEQFF.

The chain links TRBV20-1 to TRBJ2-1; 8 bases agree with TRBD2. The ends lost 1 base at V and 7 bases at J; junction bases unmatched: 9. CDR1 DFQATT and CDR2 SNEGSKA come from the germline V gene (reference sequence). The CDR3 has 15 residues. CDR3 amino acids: CSARASGSGYNEQFF. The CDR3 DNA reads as TGCAGTGCTAGAGCCAGCGGGAGTGGTTATAATGAGCAGTTCTTC.

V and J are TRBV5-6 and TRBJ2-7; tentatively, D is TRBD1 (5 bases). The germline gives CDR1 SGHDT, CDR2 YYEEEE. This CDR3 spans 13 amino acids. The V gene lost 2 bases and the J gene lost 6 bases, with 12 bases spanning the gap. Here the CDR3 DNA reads TGTGCCAGCAGCTTAGGAAGGGGATTCGAGCAGTACTTC. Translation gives CASSLGRGFEQYF.

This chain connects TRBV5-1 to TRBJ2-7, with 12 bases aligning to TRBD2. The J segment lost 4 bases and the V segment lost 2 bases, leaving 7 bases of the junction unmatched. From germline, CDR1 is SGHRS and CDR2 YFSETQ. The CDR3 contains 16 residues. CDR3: CASSLSTSGSMYEQYF. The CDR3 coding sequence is TGCGCCAGCAGCTTATCGACTAGCGGGAGTATGTACGAGCAGTACTTC. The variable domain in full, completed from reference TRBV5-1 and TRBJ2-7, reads KAGVTQTPRYLIKTRGQQVTLSCSPISGHRSVSWYQQTPGQGLQFLFEYFSETQRNKGNFPGRFSGRQFSNSRSEMNVSTLELGDSALYLCASSLSTSGSMYEQYFGPGTRLTVT.

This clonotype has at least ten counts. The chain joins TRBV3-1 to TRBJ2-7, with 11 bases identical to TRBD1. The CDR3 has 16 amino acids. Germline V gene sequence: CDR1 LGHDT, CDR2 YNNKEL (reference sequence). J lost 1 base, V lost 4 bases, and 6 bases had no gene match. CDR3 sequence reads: CASSRAGTGGSYEQYF. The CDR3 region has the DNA TGTGCCAGCAGCCGAGCCGGGACAGGGGGTTCCTACGAGCAGTACTTC.

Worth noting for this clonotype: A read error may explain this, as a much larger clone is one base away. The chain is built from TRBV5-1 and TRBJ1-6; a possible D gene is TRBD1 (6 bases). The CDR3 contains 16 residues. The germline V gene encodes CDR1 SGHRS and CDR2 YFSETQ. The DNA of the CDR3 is TGCGCCAGCAGCTGGGACACACTCACCTATAATACACCCCTCCACTTT. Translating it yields CASSWDTLTYNTPLHF.

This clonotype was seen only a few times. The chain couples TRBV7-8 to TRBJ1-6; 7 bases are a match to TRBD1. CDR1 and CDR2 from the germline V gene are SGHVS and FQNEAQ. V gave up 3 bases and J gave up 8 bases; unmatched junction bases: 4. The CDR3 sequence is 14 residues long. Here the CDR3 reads CASSFRDRYSPLHF. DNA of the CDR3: TGTGCCAGCAGCTTCCGGGACAGATATTCACCCCTCCACTTT.

This CDR3 reads CASSSRRGGYEQYF. Here the CDR3 DNA reads TGTGCCAGCAGTTCGCGGAGGGGGGGCTACGAGCAGTACTTC. The chain couples TRBV28 to TRBJ2-7; TRBD2 is a possible D gene (7 bases). The CDR3 contains 14 residues. CDR1 is MDHEN, CDR2 SYDVKM, per germline. The V gene lost 4 bases and the J gene lost 3 bases, with 13 bases spanning the gap.

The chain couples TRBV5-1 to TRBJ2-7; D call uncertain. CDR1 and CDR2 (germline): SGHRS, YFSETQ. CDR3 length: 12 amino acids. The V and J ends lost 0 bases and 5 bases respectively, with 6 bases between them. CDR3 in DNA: TGCGCCAGCAGCTTGGAAAAACACGAGCAGTACTTC. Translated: CASSLEKHEQYF.

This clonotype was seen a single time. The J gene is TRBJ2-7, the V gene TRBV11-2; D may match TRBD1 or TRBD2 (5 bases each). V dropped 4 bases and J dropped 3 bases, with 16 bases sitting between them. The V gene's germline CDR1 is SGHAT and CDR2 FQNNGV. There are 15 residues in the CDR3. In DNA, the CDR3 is TGTGCCAGCAGCTCCGTCCGGGGCTCACTCTACGAGCAGTACTTC. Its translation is CASSSVRGSLYEQYF.

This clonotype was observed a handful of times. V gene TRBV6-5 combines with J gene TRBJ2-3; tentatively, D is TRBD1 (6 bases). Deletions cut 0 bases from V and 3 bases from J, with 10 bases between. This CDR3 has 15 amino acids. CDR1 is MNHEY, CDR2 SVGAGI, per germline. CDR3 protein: CASSYSLRGTDTQYF. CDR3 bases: TGTGCCAGCAGTTACTCGCTCAGGGGAACAGATACGCAGTATTTT.

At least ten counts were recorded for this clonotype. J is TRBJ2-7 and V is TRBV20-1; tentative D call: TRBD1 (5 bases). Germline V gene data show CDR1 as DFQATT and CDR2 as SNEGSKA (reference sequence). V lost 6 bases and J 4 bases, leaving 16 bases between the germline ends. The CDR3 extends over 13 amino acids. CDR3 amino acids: CSAANAQEYEQYF. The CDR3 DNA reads TGCAGTGCCGCCAACGCACAGGAATACGAGCAGTACTTC.

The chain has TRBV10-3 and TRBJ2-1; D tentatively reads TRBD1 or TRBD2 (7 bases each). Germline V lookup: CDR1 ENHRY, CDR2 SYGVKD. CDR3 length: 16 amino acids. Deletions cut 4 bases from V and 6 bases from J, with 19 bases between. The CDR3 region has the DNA TGTGCCATCAGTGGGCAGGGGGGGGGAAAAAGCAATGAGCAGTTCTTC. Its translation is CAISGQGGGKSNEQFF.

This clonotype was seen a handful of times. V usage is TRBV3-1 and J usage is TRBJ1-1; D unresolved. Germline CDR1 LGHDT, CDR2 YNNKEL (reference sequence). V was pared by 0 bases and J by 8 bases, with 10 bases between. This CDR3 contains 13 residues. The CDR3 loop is CASSQDFVGEAFF. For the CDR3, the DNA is TGTGCCAGCAGCCAAGACTTTGTGGGGGAAGCTTTCTTT.

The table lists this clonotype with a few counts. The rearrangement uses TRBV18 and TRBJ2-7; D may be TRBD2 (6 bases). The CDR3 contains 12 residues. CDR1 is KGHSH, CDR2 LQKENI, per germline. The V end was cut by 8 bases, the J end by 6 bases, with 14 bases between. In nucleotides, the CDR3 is TGTGCCAGCCGGACTATCAGCGGCGAGCAGTACTTC. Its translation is CASRTISGEQYF.

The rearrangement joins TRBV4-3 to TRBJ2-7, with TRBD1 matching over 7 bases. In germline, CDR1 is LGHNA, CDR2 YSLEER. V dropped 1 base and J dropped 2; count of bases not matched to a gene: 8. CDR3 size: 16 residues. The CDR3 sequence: CASSQVRQGGTYEQYF. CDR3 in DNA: TGCGCCAGCAGCCAAGTTAGACAGGGTGGCACCTACGAGCAGTACTTC.

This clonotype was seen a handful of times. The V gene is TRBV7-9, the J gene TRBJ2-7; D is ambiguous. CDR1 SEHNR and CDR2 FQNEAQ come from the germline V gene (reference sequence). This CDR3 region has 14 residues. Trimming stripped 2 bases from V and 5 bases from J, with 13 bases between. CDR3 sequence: CASSLRLPGNEQYF. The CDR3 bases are TGTGCCAGCAGCTTACGGCTGCCCGGCAACGAGCAGTACTTC.

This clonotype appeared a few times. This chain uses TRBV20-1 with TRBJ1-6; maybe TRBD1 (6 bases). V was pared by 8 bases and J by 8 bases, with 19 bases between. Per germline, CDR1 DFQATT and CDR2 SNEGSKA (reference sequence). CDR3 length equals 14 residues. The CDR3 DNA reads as TGCAGTTGGACCGGGACAAGTCCGGATTCACCCCTCCACTTT. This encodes CSWTGTSPDSPLHF.

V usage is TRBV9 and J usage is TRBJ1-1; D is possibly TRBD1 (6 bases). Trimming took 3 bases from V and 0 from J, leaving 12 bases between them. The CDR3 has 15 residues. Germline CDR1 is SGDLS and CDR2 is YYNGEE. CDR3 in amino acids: CASSGGQNMNTEAFF. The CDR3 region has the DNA TGTGCCAGCAGCGGCGGACAGAACATGAACACTGAAGCTTTCTTT.

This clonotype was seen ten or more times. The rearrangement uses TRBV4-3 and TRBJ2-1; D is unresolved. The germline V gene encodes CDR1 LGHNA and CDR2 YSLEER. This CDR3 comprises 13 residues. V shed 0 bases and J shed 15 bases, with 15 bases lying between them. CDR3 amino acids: CASSQDRAMPRFF. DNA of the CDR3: TGCGCCAGCAGCCAAGATAGAGCTATGCCGAGGTTCTTC.